Below are 17 T cell receptor beta chains sequenced from a single sample in a study of CD8+ T cells in alopecia areata. Treatment denoted: oral pan-JAK inhibitor, 5-10 mg twice daily. As the sequencing template, cDNA was produced by extracting RNA and reverse transcribing it. Here immunoSEQ multiplex PCR was the method, and the copy in TCRdb shows in-frame clones only, minus some. The data hold 190,000 or so clones, with 58% observed a single time. Source: CD4+ T cells sorted from blood, taken at week 24, from a patient treated with tofacitinib. The source is a human donor with alopecia areata.

Here the CDR3 DNA reads TGTGCCAGCAGTTCTACCGGGACAGACTCCTACAATGAGCAGTTCTTC. Residues: CASSSTGTDSYNEQFF. This chain joins TRBV28 and TRBJ2-1; TRBD1 matches 7 bases. J was trimmed by 0 bases and V by 4 bases; bases with no gene match: 6. The CDR3 extends over 16 amino acids. CDR1 MDHEN and CDR2 SYDVKM come from the germline V gene.

This chain links TRBV30 with TRBJ2-7; 7 bases fit TRBD2. CDR1 GTSNPN and CDR2 SVGIG come from the germline V gene (reference sequence). This CDR3 has 14 residues. Losses at the gene ends were 0 bases for V and 2 bases for J; bases not matched to a gene: 4. The chain's CDR3 is CAWSVASGPYEQYF. CDR3 nucleotide sequence: TGTGCCTGGAGTGTGGCTAGCGGTCCCTACGAGCAGTACTTC.

This rearrangement joins TRBV6-6 to TRBJ2-1; 8 bases align to TRBD1. J was trimmed by 4 bases and V by 2 bases; bases with no gene match: 1. The CDR3 totals 14 residues. In germline, CDR1 is MNHNY, CDR2 SVGAGI (reference sequence). This CDR3 reads CASSYRDRYNEQFF. As DNA, the CDR3 is TGTGCCAGCAGTTACCGGGACAGGTACAATGAGCAGTTCTTC.

The gene calls are TRBV6-5 and TRBJ1-3, with unresolved D. The CDR3 spans 16 residues. CDR1 is MNHEY and CDR2 is SVGAGI in the germline V gene. Between the trimmed V and J ends, which lost 0 bases and 4 bases, there was a span of 13 bases. The CDR3 DNA reads TGTGCCAGCAGTTACTCGACTCAGGAGTTCGGAAACACCATATATTTT. This gives the protein CASSYSTQEFGNTIYF.

V is TRBV29-1 and J is TRBJ2-1; the D gene is possibly TRBD1 (6 bases). Between the trimmed V and J ends, which lost 3 bases and 10 bases, there was a span of 16 bases. The CDR3 is made up of 13 amino acids. Germline V gives CDR1 SQVTM, CDR2 ANQGSEA. Written as DNA, the CDR3 is TGCAGCGTTGACGGTATGGGGGCGCAGGAGCAGTTCTTC. Amino acids: CSVDGMGAQEQFF.

The genes are TRBV5-1 and TRBJ2-5, with D possibly being TRBD1 or TRBD2 (5 bases each). The length of the CDR3 is 15 residues. Trimming cost V 4 bases and J 6 bases, with 19 bases left between them. Germline-derived CDR1 and CDR2 are SGHRS and YFSETQ. In DNA, the CDR3 is TGCGCCAGCAGCACTCTCCGGGGCCCCGAAAAGACCCAGTACTTC. Protein sequence: CASSTLRGPEKTQYF.

The chain has TRBV23-1 and TRBJ1-6, with D unresolved. TRBV23-1 carries the ORF label, with uncertain function. V lost 3 bases and J lost 7, with 19 bases in between. This CDR3 contains 17 residues. The CDR3, as DNA: TGCGCCAGCAGTCAGTGCACCCGGGATATTAAAAATTCACCCCTCCACTTT. This codes for CASSQCTRDIKNSPLHF.

The chain combines TRBV7-2 with TRBJ2-7, with unresolved D. With 1 base removed from V and 5 bases from J, the gap between germline ends came to 6 bases. The CDR3 contains 12 residues. Germline V gene lookup returns CDR1 SGHTA and CDR2 FQGNSA. The CDR3 coding sequence is TGTGCCAGCAGCTTAGACGAAAACGAGCAGTACTTC. It specifies CASSLDENEQYF.

In regard to this clone: This specimen includes other DNA sequences encoding the same CDR3. The rearrangement links TRBV29-1 to TRBJ1-1, with D hard to call. Germline assignment: CDR1 SQVTM and CDR2 ANQGSEA. V lost 4 bases to trimming and J lost 1 base, with 1 base between them. The CDR3 consists of 10 residues. This CDR3 is CSVANTEAFF. The CDR3 DNA is TGCAGCGTTGCGAACACTGAAGCTTTCTTT. Full variable domain (outside the CDR3, taken from reference TRBV29-1 and TRBJ1-1): SAVISQKPSRDICQRGTSLTIQCQVDSQVTMMFWYRQQPGQSLTLIATANQGSEATYESGFVIDKFPISRPNLTFSTLTVSNMSPEDSSIYLCSVANTEAFFGQGTRLTVV.

CDR3 DNA: TGTGCCTCCCGCCCCAGCGGACCACTCCATGAGCAGTTCTTC. It is translated as CASRPSGPLHEQFF. The V and J genes are TRBV10-3 and TRBJ2-1; D is possibly TRBD2 (5 bases). The CDR3 covers 14 residues. Germline lookup yields CDR1 ENHRY and CDR2 SYGVKD. The V end lost 11 bases, the J end lost 8 bases, and 22 bases lay between the germline ends.

The V gene is TRBV30, the J gene TRBJ2-7; D call uncertain. This CDR3 comprises 12 residues. CDR1 and CDR2 (germline): GTSNPN, SVGIG (reference sequence). V lost 8 bases and J lost 0, with 11 bases in between. Here the CDR3 DNA reads TGTGCCGCCACAGAAAGCTCCTACGAGCAGTACTTC. It codes for CAATESSYEQYF.

In its sample, this clone was seen a few times. The chain links TRBV7-2 to TRBJ2-1; the D gene is possibly TRBD1 (6 bases). V lost 3 bases, J lost 6 bases, and 18 bases lay in between. The CDR3 is 16 amino acids. Germline V gene lookup returns CDR1 SGHTA and CDR2 FQGNSA. The DNA for the CDR3 is TGTGCCAGCAGCTTTGGGGGCCGCGCGTCGGGCAATGAGCAGTTCTTC. It specifies CASSFGGRASGNEQFF.

This clone has only a few counts. The J gene is TRBJ2-1, the V gene TRBV19, with D perhaps matching TRBD2 (6 bases). This CDR3 region has 15 residues. Per the germline V gene, CDR1 is LNHDA and CDR2 is SQIVND (reference sequence). Trimming shortened V by 7 bases and J by 0 bases, and 13 bases separated the two germline ends. The CDR3 nucleotides are TGTGCCAGTACTTCCCCGGGGGTCTCCTACAATGAGCAGTTCTTC. As protein: CASTSPGVSYNEQFF.

This clone has a single count. The chain is built from TRBV5-4 and TRBJ1-2, with TRBD1 as a possible D gene (6 bases). Deletions cut 1 base from V and 8 bases from J, with 15 bases between. This CDR3 spans 14 amino acids. Germline CDR1 reads SGHNT; CDR2 reads YYREEE (reference sequence). CDR3 nucleotide sequence: TGTGCCAGCAGCTTGCCAGGGGCCCTTTGGGGCTACACCTTC. Amino acid sequence: CASSLPGALWGYTF. The whole variable domain, remainder taken from reference TRBV5-4 and TRBJ1-2, is ETGVTQSPTHLIKTRGQQVTLRCSSQSGHNTVSWYQQALGQGPQFIFQYYREEENGRGNFPPRFSGLQFPNYSSELNVNALELDDSALYLCASSLPGALWGYTFGSGTRLTVV.

The V call is TRBV5-1, the J call TRBJ1-2; D possibly corresponds to TRBD1 (6 bases). V was clipped by 4 bases and J by 8 bases, with 12 bases between them. Germline CDR1 is SGHRS and CDR2 is YFSETQ. CDR3 length equals 12 residues. The CDR3 loop reads CASSIRGGGYTF. The CDR3 DNA reads TGCGCCAGCAGCATCAGGGGTGGCGGCTACACCTTC.

On this clone itself: Other DNA sequences within the sample encode an identical CDR3. The gene calls are TRBV7-2 and TRBJ1-2; D possibly corresponds to TRBD1 (6 bases). CDR3 length: 13 amino acids. V gave up 5 bases and J gave up 2 bases, with 9 bases separating them. CDR1 is SGHTA, CDR2 FQGNSA, per germline. CDR3 bases: TGTGCCAGCAGCAACACAGGGAACTATGGCTACACCTTC. The encoded protein is CASSNTGNYGYTF.

Only a few counts were recorded for this clone. The chain carries TRBV25-1 and TRBJ2-1, with D possibly TRBD2 on 6 matching bases. CDR3 length equals 15 residues. The germline CDR1 and CDR2 sequences are MGHDK and SYGVNS. The V gene lost 4 bases and the J gene lost 7 bases, with 17 bases spanning the gap. The CDR3 is CASSAVGGLKNEQFF. DNA of the CDR3: TGTGCCAGCAGTGCCGTTGGCGGACTAAAGAATGAGCAGTTCTTC.